A single sample gave rise to the 17 T cell receptor beta chains below, sequenced in a study of T-cell reconstitution after alpha-beta-depleted transplantation in children. TCRbeta library preparation incorporated unique molecular identifiers. TCRdb passed the PCR reads through MiXCR, listing each CDR3 protein once. The sample holds about 440,000 distinct CDR3 sequences, around 46% seen once. Sequencing was performed on PBMCs, taken before TCRalphabeta/CD19-depleted stem cell transplant. The source is a girl aged 2 to 9 with aplastic anemia, due to receive a stem cell transplant.

The chain couples TRBV3-1 to TRBJ2-5; possible D gene TRBD1, 6 bases. V was pared by 1 base and J by 7 bases, with 22 bases between. The germline CDR1 and CDR2 sequences are LGHDT and YNNKEL (reference sequence). This CDR3 has 17 amino acids. CDR3 amino acids: CASSQGGQRLLLATQYF. CDR3 in DNA: TGTGCCAGCAGCCAAGGGGGGCAGAGGCTCCTTCTAGCGACCCAGTACTTC.

This clonotype was counted ten times or more. This rearrangement joins TRBV20-1 to TRBJ2-7; TRBD1 agrees at 7 bases. CDR3 length: 15 amino acids. Germline V gives CDR1 DFQATT, CDR2 SNEGSKA (reference sequence). The J segment lost 3 bases and the V segment lost 5 bases, leaving 13 bases of the junction unmatched. The CDR3, as DNA: TGCAGTGCTCCCTTAGAGAGGGGGCCATTCTACGAGCAGTACTTC. It encodes CSAPLERGPFYEQYF.

This clonotype was observed a few times. The rearrangement uses TRBV27 and TRBJ2-3; D gene unclear. This CDR3 spans 13 amino acids. CDR1 MNHEY and CDR2 SMNVEV come from the germline V gene (reference sequence). Trimming pared 3 bases from V and 4 bases from J, leaving 8 bases between. The DNA for the CDR3 is TGTGCCAGCAGTTTTATCACCCCAGATACGCAGTATTTT. Translating gives CASSFITPDTQYF.

V and J are TRBV30 and TRBJ2-7, with D possibly TRBD1 on 6 matching bases. This CDR3 has 13 amino acids. Germline CDR1 GTSNPN, CDR2 SVGIG (reference sequence). V lost 2 bases and J lost 4, with 12 bases in between. This CDR3 reads CAWSFGQRYEQYF. The CDR3 DNA reads TGTGCCTGGAGTTTTGGACAGAGATACGAGCAGTACTTC.

The chain is built from TRBV28 and TRBJ2-5, with D possibly being TRBD1 or TRBD2 (6 bases each). Per the germline V gene, CDR1 is MDHEN and CDR2 is SYDVKM. V was pared by 2 bases and J by 7 bases, with 14 bases between. This CDR3 has 14 residues. CDR3 loop: CASSLRSKGGTQYF. CDR3 DNA: TGTGCCAGCAGTTTACGGTCCAAGGGGGGGACCCAGTACTTC.

The rearrangement joins TRBV27 to TRBJ2-1, with 7 nucleotides matching TRBD2. The length of the CDR3 is 18 residues. Germline V gene sequence: CDR1 MNHEY, CDR2 SMNVEV (reference sequence). After removal of 4 bases from V and 3 bases from J, the junction contained 15 bases not matched to a gene. The CDR3 region is CASSSLLGGSGRYNEQFF. The CDR3 DNA is TGTGCCAGCAGTTCCCTCCTCGGGGGTAGCGGGCGCTACAATGAGCAGTTCTTC.

V usage is TRBV20-1 and J usage is TRBJ2-4, with a possible D match to TRBD1 (6 bases). This CDR3 spans 17 amino acids. The V end was cut by 5 bases, the J end by 2 bases, with 22 bases between. Germline V gene sequence: CDR1 DFQATT, CDR2 SNEGSKA (reference sequence). CDR3 protein: CSADELGQHLPKNIQYF. In DNA form, the CDR3 reads TGCAGTGCTGATGAGCTAGGACAGCACCTACCCAAAAACATTCAGTACTTC.

This clonotype was counted many times. The V call is TRBV3-1, the J call TRBJ1-1; TRBD1 matches 11 bases. In germline, CDR1 is LGHDT, CDR2 YNNKEL (reference sequence). V dropped 3 bases and J dropped 5; count of bases not matched to a gene: 5. The CDR3 is 15 amino acids. The CDR3 spells CASSHGTGGGTEAFF. CDR3 DNA: TGTGCCAGCAGCCATGGGACAGGGGGTGGAACTGAAGCTTTCTTT.

This clonotype was recorded many times. The gene calls are TRBV12-3 or TRBV12-4 and TRBJ2-3; 11 bases line up with TRBD2. This CDR3 is 17 amino acids long. V trimming: 1 base; J trimming: 2 bases; junction bases outside the gene matches: 5. CDR3 region: CASSLDGTSGHTDTQYF. DNA of the CDR3: TGTGCCAGCAGTTTAGACGGGACTAGCGGCCACACAGATACGCAGTATTTT.

The rearrangement joins TRBV7-8 to TRBJ2-1; 9 bases agree with TRBD1. The V gene's germline CDR1 is SGHVS and CDR2 FQNEAQ. The CDR3 loop spans 12 amino acids. V lost 5 bases, J lost 15 bases, and 8 bases stayed unmatched. The CDR3 is CASSTGGVRPFF. The CDR3 DNA is TGTGCCAGCAGCACAGGGGGCGTAAGACCGTTCTTC.

The CDR3 sequence: CASSYIGGNYGYTF. DNA for the CDR3: TGTGCCAGCAGTTACATCGGGGGGAACTATGGCTACACCTTC. The chain couples TRBV6-5 to TRBJ1-2, with D possibly TRBD1 on 5 matching bases. This CDR3 contains 14 residues. V lost 2 bases and J 2 bases, leaving 9 bases between the germline ends. Germline V gives CDR1 MNHEY, CDR2 SVGAGI.

The V call is TRBV5-1, the J call TRBJ1-2; maybe TRBD1 (6 bases). Germline CDR1 reads SGHRS; CDR2 reads YFSETQ. V lost 3 bases to trimming and J lost 5 bases, with 11 bases between them. This CDR3 is built from 13 residues. The CDR3 here is CASSSDSVYGYTF. The CDR3 DNA reads as TGCGCCAGCAGCTCGGACAGCGTGTATGGCTACACCTTC.

This clonotype was seen repeatedly, ten times or more. The rearrangement uses TRBV20-1 and TRBJ2-7, with D possibly being TRBD1 (6 bases). The V gene lost 6 bases and the J gene lost 7 bases, with 13 bases spanning the gap. CDR1 and CDR2 (germline): DFQATT, SNEGSKA (reference sequence). The CDR3 has 11 residues. The CDR3, as DNA: TGCAGTGCGTCTGGACAGCCGGAGCAGTACTTC. Translating gives CSASGQPEQYF.

The V gene is TRBV5-1, the J gene TRBJ2-3, with 10 bases that match TRBD2. The germline V gene has CDR1 SGHRS and CDR2 YFSETQ. The CDR3 totals 17 residues. V trimming: 4 bases; J trimming: 4 bases; junction bases outside the gene matches: 12. CDR3 amino acids: CASSLTGASGSADTQYF. CDR3 in DNA: TGCGCCAGCAGCCTCACGGGGGCTAGCGGGAGCGCAGATACGCAGTATTTT.

In its sample, this clonotype was seen a few times. This chain uses TRBV7-8 with TRBJ2-1, with 9 bases identical to TRBD1. There are 15 residues in the CDR3. The germline CDR1 and CDR2 sequences are SGHVS and FQNEAQ. Trimming at V came to 6 bases and at J to 3 bases, leaving 6 bases not matched to a gene. CDR3 nucleotide sequence: TGTGCCAGCAGGCGACAGGGGGGTCACTACAATGAGCAGTTCTTC. It encodes CASRRQGGHYNEQFF.

The chain couples TRBV27 to TRBJ2-7, with D possibly TRBD2 on 5 matching bases. Germline V lookup: CDR1 MNHEY, CDR2 SMNVEV (reference sequence). V lost 4 bases to trimming and J lost 2 bases, with 18 bases between them. There are 16 residues in the CDR3. CDR3 region: CASSSLPRDSTYEQYF. The CDR3 coding sequence is TGTGCCAGCAGTTCCCTCCCGAGGGATTCAACCTACGAGCAGTACTTC.

This clonotype showed up many times. The rearrangement joins TRBV11-2 to TRBJ2-1, with TRBD2 matching over 7 bases. Per germline, CDR1 SGHAT and CDR2 FQNNGV. J was trimmed by 1 base and V by 3 bases; bases with no gene match: 12. The CDR3 is made up of 18 amino acids. In DNA form, the CDR3 reads TGTGCCAGCAGCTTCGACCCCCTCAGCGGGGTATCCTACAATGAGCAGTTCTTC. Translating gives CASSFDPLSGVSYNEQFF.